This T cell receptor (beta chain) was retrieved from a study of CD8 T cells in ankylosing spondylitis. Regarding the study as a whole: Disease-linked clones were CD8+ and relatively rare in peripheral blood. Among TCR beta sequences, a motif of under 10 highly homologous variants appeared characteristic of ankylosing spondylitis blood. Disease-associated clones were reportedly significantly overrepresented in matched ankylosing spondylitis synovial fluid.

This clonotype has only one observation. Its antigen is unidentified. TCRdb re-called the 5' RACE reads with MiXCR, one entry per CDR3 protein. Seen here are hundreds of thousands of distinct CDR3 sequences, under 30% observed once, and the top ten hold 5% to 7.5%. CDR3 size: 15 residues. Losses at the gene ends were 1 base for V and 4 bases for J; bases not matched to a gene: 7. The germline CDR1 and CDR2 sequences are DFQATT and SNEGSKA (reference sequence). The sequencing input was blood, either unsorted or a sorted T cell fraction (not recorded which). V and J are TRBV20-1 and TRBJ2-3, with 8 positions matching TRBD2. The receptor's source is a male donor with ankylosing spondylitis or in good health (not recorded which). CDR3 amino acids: CSARGEVGRADTQYF. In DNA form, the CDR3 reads TGCAGTGCTAGAGGCGAGGTCGGGAGGGCAGATACGCAGTATTTT.